The T cell receptor (beta chain) described here comes from a study of shared clonotypes between healthy human individuals. Overall study context: Three plates each covered CD4 naive and memory; CD8 naive two, CD8 memory one.

The CDR3 contains 15 residues. Germline CDR1 and CDR2: SGHRS and YFSETQ. Trimming removed 0 bases at V and 8 bases at J, with 15 bases between. Notes on the study in general: Generally, naive subsets (rather than memory subsets) showed larger estimated richness.

Concerning this clone: The target antigen is unknown.

Sequenced by immunoSEQ multiplex PCR; TCRdb stores in-frame clones only, minus some. Among 1,400,000 or so clones listed, approximately 98.5% were seen once. The sequence was obtained from a man younger than 45 in good health. The sequenced sample consisted of naive CD4+ T cells sorted from blood. Subset here: CD45RA+ positively selected. The chain joins TRBV5-1 to TRBJ2-1, with unresolved D. The CDR3 DNA follows: TGCGCCAGCAGCTTGGGAGACAATCCATTATATGAGCAGTTCTTC. This encodes CASSLGDNPLYEQFF. The full variable domain, rest sourced from reference TRBV5-1 and TRBJ2-1, is KAGVTQTPRYLIKTRGQQVTLSCSPISGHRSVSWYQQTPGQGLQFLFEYFSETQRNKGNFPGRFSGRQFSNSRSEMNVSTLELGDSALYLCASSLGDNPLYEQFFGPGTRLTVL.